The 21 T cell receptor beta chains listed next were all sequenced from one sample in a study of cytomegalovirus exposure and HLA in healthy donors. The PCR had 60 Vbeta and 13 Jbeta primers. Here immunoSEQ multiplex PCR was the method, and the copy in TCRdb shows in-frame clones only, minus some. The data show 200,000 or so clones, 79% seen once. The sequenced sample was PBMCs. Source of these receptors: a man aged 45-60 years in good health and CMV-seronegative.

The genes are TRBV30 and TRBJ2-4; maybe TRBD1 (6 bases). This CDR3 comprises 19 residues. V was shortened by 2 bases and J by 3 bases, with 26 bases between the two germline ends. CDR1 is GTSNPN, CDR2 SVGIG, per germline (reference sequence). The CDR3 bases are TGTGCCTGGAGTCACCCTCCCGGGGAACAGGGTTTGGTCAAAAACATTCAGTACTTC. Encoded protein: CAWSHPPGEQGLVKNIQYF.

This clone was detected only once. The V and J genes are TRBV11-3 and TRBJ2-3; no reliable D call. Trimming stripped 4 bases from V and 2 bases from J, with 4 bases between. Per the germline V gene, CDR1 is SGHNT and CDR2 is YENEEA. This CDR3 is 12 amino acids long. The CDR3 coding sequence is TGTGCCAGCAGCTCTTCCACAGATACGCAGTATTTT. Its translation is CASSSSTDTQYF.

The V call is TRBV5-1, the J call TRBJ2-7; 9 bases are shared with TRBD1. CDR3 length: 17 residues. The trim removed 4 bases at V and 6 bases at J, leaving 17 bases unmatched. CDR1 is SGHRS, CDR2 YFSETQ, per germline. Here the CDR3 reads CASSPRTGAGITGEQYF. The CDR3 bases are TGCGCCAGCAGCCCTAGGACAGGGGCGGGCATTACGGGCGAGCAGTACTTC.

The chain joins TRBV30 to TRBJ2-1; TRBD2 might be the D (5 bases). The CDR3 length is 12 residues. The germline gives CDR1 GTSNPN, CDR2 SVGIG (reference sequence). V lost 3 bases and J lost 7, with 10 bases in between. The chain's CDR3 is CAWSPGVNEQFF. As DNA, the CDR3 is TGTGCCTGGAGCCCCGGGGTGAATGAGCAGTTCTTC.

The table lists this clone with a few counts. J is TRBJ2-1 and V is TRBV29-1, with 14 bases aligning to TRBD2. Germline-derived CDR1 and CDR2 are SQVTM and ANQGSEA. V lost 7 bases, J lost 0 bases, and 5 bases stayed unmatched. The CDR3 covers 16 residues. The CDR3 DNA reads TGCAGCGGGCTGACTAGCGGGAGGGCCTCCTACAATGAGCAGTTCTTC. Its translation: CSGLTSGRASYNEQFF.

The chain carries TRBV7-8 and TRBJ1-5, with D tentatively TRBD1 (6 bases). The V end was cut by 5 bases, the J end by 7 bases, with 15 bases between. There are 14 residues in the CDR3. Germline V gives CDR1 SGHVS, CDR2 FQNEAQ. The CDR3 DNA sequence: TGTGCCAGCAGCCGAGCAGGGGTGCGGCAGCCCCAGCATTTT. It codes for CASSRAGVRQPQHF.

V usage is TRBV19 and J usage is TRBJ1-1; tentatively, D is TRBD1 (5 bases). The CDR3 is made up of 15 amino acids. Trimming cost V 2 bases and J 4 bases, with 14 bases left between them. Germline V gives CDR1 LNHDA, CDR2 SQIVND (reference sequence). CDR3 protein: CASSIRRRGPTEAFF. DNA of the CDR3: TGTGCCAGTAGTATACGGAGGAGGGGTCCCACTGAAGCTTTCTTT.

The J gene is TRBJ1-5, the V gene TRBV19, with a weak D call TRBD1 (6 bases). This CDR3 has 12 amino acids. The germline gives CDR1 LNHDA, CDR2 SQIVND (reference sequence). V lost 7 bases and J lost 11, with 15 bases in between. The CDR3 loop is CASIGDRRAQHF. As DNA, the CDR3 is TGTGCCAGTATAGGTGACAGGCGAGCCCAGCATTTT.

The chain combines TRBV11-3 with TRBJ2-2, with a possible D match to TRBD1 (6 bases). The CDR3 spans 17 residues. V shed 5 bases and J shed 1 base, with 17 bases lying between them. The germline V gene has CDR1 SGHNT and CDR2 YENEEA. As DNA, the CDR3 is TGTGCCAGCAGCCAATTCACCGGGACATTGAACACCGGGGAGCTGTTTTTT. Residues: CASSQFTGTLNTGELFF. Full variable domain (rest looked up from reference TRBV11-3 and TRBJ2-2): EAGVVQSPRYKIIEKKQPVAFWCNPISGHNTLYWYLQNLGQGPELLIRYENEEAVDDSQLPKDRFSAERLKGVDSTLKIQPAELGDSAVYLCASSQFTGTLNTGELFFGEGSRLTVL.

V gene TRBV14 combines with J gene TRBJ2-5; possible D gene TRBD2, 5 bases. Matching the DNA end better, TRBJ2-7 makes the J call doubtful. This CDR3 contains 14 residues. Germline V gene lookup returns CDR1 SGHDN and CDR2 FVKESK. CDR3 DNA: TGTGCCAGCAGCCAAGATCTTGGAGGCAACGAGCAGTACTTC. Amino acids: CASSQDLGGNEQYF.

The chain is built from TRBV7-6 and TRBJ2-5, with 8 bases identical to TRBD1. The CDR3 covers 13 residues. Germline lookup yields CDR1 SGHVS and CDR2 FNYEAQ. The J segment lost 4 bases and the V segment lost 5 bases, leaving 3 bases of the junction unmatched. CDR3 in amino acids: CASSRTGLETQYF. The DNA of the CDR3 is TGTGCCAGCAGCAGGACAGGGCTAGAGACCCAGTACTTC.

V and J are TRBV7-2 and TRBJ2-5, with D possibly TRBD1 on 6 matching bases. The CDR3 contains 14 residues. Germline V gene data show CDR1 as SGHTA and CDR2 as FQGNSA. Between the trimmed V and J ends, which lost 7 bases and 1 base, there was a span of 13 bases. CDR3 bases: TGTGCCAGCACCCGGACAGTCCTCCAAGAGACCCAGTACTTC. Its protein is CASTRTVLQETQYF.

The CDR3 region is CASSRGRGTYEQYF. The CDR3 DNA reads as TGTGCCAGCTCTCGTGGACGGGGAACCTACGAGCAGTACTTC. The chain has TRBV18 and TRBJ2-7, with D possibly being TRBD2 (5 bases). Per germline, CDR1 KGHSH and CDR2 LQKENI. The CDR3 has 14 amino acids. Trimming took off 6 bases at V and 2 bases at J, with 14 bases between the two ends. Together with reference TRBV18 and TRBJ2-7, the CDR3 gives the full variable domain: NAGVMQNPRHLVRRRGQEARLRCSPMKGHSHVYWYRQLPEEGLKFMVYLQKENIIDESGMPKERFSAEFPKEGPSILRIQQVVRGDSAAYFCASSRGRGTYEQYFGPGTRLTVT.

The chain has TRBV28 and TRBJ1-5, with a weak D call TRBD1 (5 bases). With 11 bases removed from V and 1 base from J, the gap between germline ends came to 15 bases. The CDR3 covers 14 residues. The germline CDR1 and CDR2 sequences are MDHEN and SYDVKM. CDR3 residues: CAGTSRKSNQPQHF. The CDR3, as DNA: TGTGCCGGGACTTCGAGGAAGAGCAATCAGCCCCAGCATTTT.

This sequence joins TRBV5-6 and TRBJ2-1; 7 bases align to TRBD2. The V and J ends lost 9 bases and 3 bases, in that order; junction bases with no gene match: 6. This CDR3 has 13 residues. Germline values: CDR1 SGHDT, CDR2 YYEEEE. This chain's CDR3 is CAMSTGGYNEQFF. In nucleotides, the CDR3 is TGTGCCATGTCAACGGGAGGCTACAATGAGCAGTTCTTC.

This chain links TRBV2 with TRBJ2-5, with 8 nucleotides matching TRBD2. The CDR3 covers 15 residues. J was trimmed by 5 bases and V by 4 bases; bases with no gene match: 9. Germline CDR1 and CDR2: SNHLY and FYNNEI. In DNA form, the CDR3 reads TGTGCCAGCAGTGTGGGGGCGGGAGGCCGGGAGACCCAGTACTTC. It encodes CASSVGAGGRETQYF. The full variable domain, its missing parts supplied by reference TRBV2 and TRBJ2-5, is EPEVTQTPSHQVTQMGQEVILRCVPISNHLYFYWYRQILGQKVEFLVSFYNNEISEKSEIFDDQFSVERPDGSNFTLKIRSTKLEDSAMYFCASSVGAGGRETQYFGPGTRLLVL.

The rearrangement joins TRBV6-1 to TRBJ2-7; no clear D gene. V was shortened by 7 bases and J by 3 bases, with 13 bases between the two germline ends. The CDR3 runs to 13 residues. CDR1 and CDR2 from the germline V gene are MNHNS and SASEGT. CDR3 in DNA: TGTGCCAGCATCTCGAAAGAGAACTACGAGCAGTACTTC. It specifies CASISKENYEQYF.

The V call is TRBV6-1, the J call TRBJ2-2; 7 nucleotides align to TRBD2. The trim removed 6 bases at V and 4 bases at J, leaving 5 bases unmatched. CDR1 and CDR2 (germline): MNHNS, SASEGT. CDR3 length: 14 residues. CDR3 sequence reads: CASRELASTGELFF. The CDR3 region has the DNA TGTGCCAGCAGGGAACTAGCGAGCACCGGGGAGCTGTTTTTT.

The V gene is TRBV6-5, the J gene TRBJ2-7; D remains unclear. The CDR3 is 16 amino acids. Germline V gives CDR1 MNHEY, CDR2 SVGAGI. V was clipped by 0 bases and J by 4 bases, with 16 bases between them. The CDR3 reads CASSYSKLVGIYEQYF. The CDR3 bases are TGTGCCAGCAGTTACTCGAAATTGGTTGGCATTTACGAGCAGTACTTC.

The genes are TRBV30 and TRBJ2-3; 8 bases are a match to TRBD1. This CDR3 is 14 amino acids long. CDR1 GTSNPN and CDR2 SVGIG come from the germline V gene (reference sequence). V lost 2 bases to trimming and J lost 0 bases; unmatched junction nucleotides: 1. The CDR3 is CAWSRTGSTDTQYF. As DNA, the CDR3 is TGTGCCTGGAGTAGGACAGGGAGCACAGATACGCAGTATTTT. The full variable domain, in which reference TRBV30 and TRBJ2-3 provide the parts outside the CDR3, is SQTIHQWPATLVQPVGSPLSLECTVEGTSNPNLYWYRQAAGRGLQLLFYSVGIGQISSEVPQNLSASRPQDRQFILSSKKLLLSDSGFYLCAWSRTGSTDTQYFGPGTRLTVL.

J is TRBJ2-7 and V is TRBV7-3, with TRBD2 matching 7 bases. V lost 2 bases, J lost 2 bases, and 6 bases stayed unmatched. The CDR3 contains 15 residues. Looked up from germline, CDR1 is SGHTA and CDR2 is FQGTGA. The CDR3 is CASSLSAGVTYEQYF. CDR3 sequence (DNA): TGTGCCAGCAGCTTATCGGCGGGGGTAACCTACGAGCAGTACTTC.